This entry concerns a single T cell receptor (beta chain). Which antigen it targets is not known. Base qualities are not at hand, and no much larger clone is one base apart. V is shortened by 3 bases, J by 4 bases, and the region joining them spans 10 bases. Sequences SGHNT (CDR1) and YENEEA (CDR2) are obtained from the germline V gene. The CDR3, from cysteine to phenylalanine, totals 14 residues. The retained sequence is limited to the CDR3, 42 bases, with the frame set at the first base. Another Seattle source contributed samples from volunteer blood donors who had recovered from COVID-19. Collaborating institutions collected whole blood in K2EDTA tubes following their own protocols. For TCRbeta analysis, collaborator samples were shipped as frozen whole blood, as isolated PBMCs, or as DNA extracted from either sample type. This sample was included in a study of blood T cell repertoires in COVID-19 (dated by TCRdb to the early 2020s). For the study in its entirety: The collaborator samples originated in the United States, Italy and Spain and spanned the acute and convalescent phases of COVID-19. The prospective study material was composed of cDNA or gDNA derived from T cells, B-cell-depleted T cells, or PBMCs. Subjects who had been exposed to COVID-19, were actively infected with it, or had recovered from it provided the deeply sampled blood TCRbeta repertoires that made up the dataset. The repertoires were released in a freely available public database intended as a resource for research on the immune response to SARS-CoV-2. The samples were drawn from two sources: the first 160 participants of the ongoing ImmuneRACE study, and fewer than 1,500 subjects contributed by 6 global collaborators. Sample metadata almost always included a de-identified subject ID, COVID-19 status, age in years and sex. HLA class I and class II types, where available, came from metadata supplied by the sample provider rather than from assay-based typing.

The investigation overall reported the following: How much clinical and demographic metadata was included differed by source and by participant, and the metadata was provided uncurated.

TCRbeta CDR3 regions were amplified from genomic DNA using the immunoSEQ Assay, a bias-controlled multiplex PCR. The authors' pipeline ran thus. The number of nucleated cells in each sample was estimated by amplification of reference gene primers within the assay. To quantify the absolute abundance of each unique TCRbeta CDR3 rearrangement, sequence reads were collapsed and filtered. For each sample, productive Simpson clonality was calculated by taking the square root of Simpson's diversity index across productive rearrangements. As stored in TCRdb, this immuneACCESS dataset retains in-frame rearrangements with V and J assigned. A fraction of the clones does not appear; measured against another copy, unresolved V genes explain less than half of the discrepancy, and the remainder lacks a known reason. V and J calls and clone size are given by that table; D and trimming were obtained from the DNA. The sample yields roughly 220,000 clones; roughly 80% were counted once. The top ten clones comprise about 3% of the sample.

The sequenced material came from peripheral blood. Rearrangement joined TRBV11-3 to TRBJ2-1, with TRBD2 as a weak D call on 6 bases. The sequence was collected from a woman aged 30 to 39 who had recovered from COVID-19. Read as DNA, the sequence is TGTGCCAGCAGCTTCCGGGACTCATACAATGAGCAGTTCTTC. This sequence encodes CASSFRDSYNEQFF.